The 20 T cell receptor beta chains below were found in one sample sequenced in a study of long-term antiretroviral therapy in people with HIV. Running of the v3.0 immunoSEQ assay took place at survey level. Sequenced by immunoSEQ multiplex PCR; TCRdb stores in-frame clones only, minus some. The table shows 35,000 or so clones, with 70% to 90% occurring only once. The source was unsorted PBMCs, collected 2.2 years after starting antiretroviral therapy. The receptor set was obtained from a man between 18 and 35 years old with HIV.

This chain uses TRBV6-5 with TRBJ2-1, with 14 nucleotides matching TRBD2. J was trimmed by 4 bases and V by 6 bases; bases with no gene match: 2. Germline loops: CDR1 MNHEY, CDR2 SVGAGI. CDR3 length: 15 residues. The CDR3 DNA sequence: TGTGCCAGCAGACGGACTAGCGGGAGGTACAATGAGCAGTTCTTC. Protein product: CASRRTSGRYNEQFF.

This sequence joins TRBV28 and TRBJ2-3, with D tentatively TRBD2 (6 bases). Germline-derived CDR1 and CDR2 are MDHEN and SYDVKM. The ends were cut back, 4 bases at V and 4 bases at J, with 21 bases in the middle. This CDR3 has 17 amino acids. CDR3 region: CASSSTPGGPRSDTQYF. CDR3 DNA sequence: TGTGCCAGCAGTTCCACGCCAGGAGGGCCAAGATCAGATACGCAGTATTTT.

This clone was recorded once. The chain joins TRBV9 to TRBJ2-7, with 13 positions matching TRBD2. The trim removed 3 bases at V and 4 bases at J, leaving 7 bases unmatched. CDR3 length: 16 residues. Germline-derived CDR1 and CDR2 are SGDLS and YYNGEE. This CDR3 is CASSATSGGAIYEQYF. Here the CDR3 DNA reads TGTGCCAGCAGCGCAACTAGCGGGGGGGCTATATACGAGCAGTACTTC.

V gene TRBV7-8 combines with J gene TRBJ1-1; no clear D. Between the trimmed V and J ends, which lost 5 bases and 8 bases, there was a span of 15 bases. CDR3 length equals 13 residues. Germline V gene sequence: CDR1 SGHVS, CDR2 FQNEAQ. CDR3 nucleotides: TGTGCCAGCAGCCTAGGTTATGGAGGGGAAGCTTTCTTT. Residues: CASSLGYGGEAFF.

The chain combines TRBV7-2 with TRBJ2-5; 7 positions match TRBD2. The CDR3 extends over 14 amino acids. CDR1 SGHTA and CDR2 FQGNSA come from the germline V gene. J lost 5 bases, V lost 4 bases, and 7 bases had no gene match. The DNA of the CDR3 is TGTGCCAGCAGCTCTCTAGCGGCCCAGGAGACCCAGTACTTC. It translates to CASSSLAAQETQYF.

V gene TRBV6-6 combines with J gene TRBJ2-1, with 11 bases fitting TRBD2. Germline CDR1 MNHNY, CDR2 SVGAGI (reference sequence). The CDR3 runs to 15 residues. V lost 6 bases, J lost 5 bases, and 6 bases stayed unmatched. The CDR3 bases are TGTGCCAGCAGGGCCGGGACTAGCGGCAACAATGAGCAGTTCTTC. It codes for CASRAGTSGNNEQFF.

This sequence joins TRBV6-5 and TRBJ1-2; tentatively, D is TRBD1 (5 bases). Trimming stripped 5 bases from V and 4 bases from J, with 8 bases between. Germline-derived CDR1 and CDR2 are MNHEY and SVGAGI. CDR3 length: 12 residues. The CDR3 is CASSPGGYGYTF. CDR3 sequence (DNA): TGTGCCAGCAGTCCCGGGGGCTATGGCTACACCTTC.

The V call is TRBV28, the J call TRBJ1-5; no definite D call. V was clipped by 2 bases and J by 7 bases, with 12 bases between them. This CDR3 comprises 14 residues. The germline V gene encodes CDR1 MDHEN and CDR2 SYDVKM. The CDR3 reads CASSLASTDQPQHF. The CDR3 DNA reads TGTGCCAGCAGTTTAGCGTCTACGGACCAGCCCCAGCATTTT.

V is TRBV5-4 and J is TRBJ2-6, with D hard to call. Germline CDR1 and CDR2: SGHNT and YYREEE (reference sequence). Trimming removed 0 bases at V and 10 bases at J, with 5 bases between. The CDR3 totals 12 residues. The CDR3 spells CASSLGTNVLTF. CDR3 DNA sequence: TGTGCCAGCAGCTTGGGGACGAACGTCCTGACTTTC.

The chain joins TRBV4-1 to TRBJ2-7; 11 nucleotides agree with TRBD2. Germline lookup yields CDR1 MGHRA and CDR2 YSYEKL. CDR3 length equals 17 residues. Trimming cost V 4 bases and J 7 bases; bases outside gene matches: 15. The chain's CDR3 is CASSRKFSGGGQWEQYF. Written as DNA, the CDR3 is TGCGCCAGCAGCCGTAAATTTAGCGGGGGGGGCCAATGGGAGCAGTACTTC.

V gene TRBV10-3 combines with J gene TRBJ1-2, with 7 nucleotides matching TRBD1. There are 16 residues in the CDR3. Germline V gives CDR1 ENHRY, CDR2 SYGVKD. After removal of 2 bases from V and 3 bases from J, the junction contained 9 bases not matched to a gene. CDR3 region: CAISETAGGEDYGYTF. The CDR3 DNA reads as TGTGCCATCAGTGAGACCGCAGGGGGGGAGGACTATGGCTACACCTTC.

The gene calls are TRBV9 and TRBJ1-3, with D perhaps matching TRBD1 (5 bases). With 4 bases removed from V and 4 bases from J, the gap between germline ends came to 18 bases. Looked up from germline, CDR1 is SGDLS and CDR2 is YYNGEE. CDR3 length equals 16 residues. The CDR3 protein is CASSPQGTRTGNTIYF. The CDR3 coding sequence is TGTGCCAGCAGCCCCCAGGGAACGAGGACGGGAAACACCATATATTTT.

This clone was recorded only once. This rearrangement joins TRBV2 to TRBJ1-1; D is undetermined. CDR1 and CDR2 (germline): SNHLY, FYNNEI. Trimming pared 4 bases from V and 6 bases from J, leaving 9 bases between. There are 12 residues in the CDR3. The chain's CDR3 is CASSGVGAEAFF. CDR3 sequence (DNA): TGTGCCAGCAGTGGGGTGGGCGCTGAAGCTTTCTTT.

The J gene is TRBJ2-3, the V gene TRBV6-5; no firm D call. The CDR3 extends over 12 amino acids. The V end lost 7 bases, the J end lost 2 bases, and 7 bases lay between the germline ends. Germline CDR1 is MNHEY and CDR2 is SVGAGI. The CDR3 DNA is TGTGCCAGCACCGATTCCACAGATACGCAGTATTTT. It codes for CASTDSTDTQYF.

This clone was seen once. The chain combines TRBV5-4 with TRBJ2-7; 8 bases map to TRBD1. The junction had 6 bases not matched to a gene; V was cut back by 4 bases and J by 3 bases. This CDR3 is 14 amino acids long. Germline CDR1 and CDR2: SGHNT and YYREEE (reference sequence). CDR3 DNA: TGTGCCAGCAGCGCCCGGGACAGGAGCTACGAGCAGTACTTC. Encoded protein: CASSARDRSYEQYF.

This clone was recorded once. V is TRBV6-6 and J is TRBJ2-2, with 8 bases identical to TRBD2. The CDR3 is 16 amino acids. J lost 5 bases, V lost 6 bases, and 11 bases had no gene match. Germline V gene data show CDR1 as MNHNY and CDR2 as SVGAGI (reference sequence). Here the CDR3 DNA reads TGTGCCAGCAGATCTCCGGGACTAGAGGCGACCGGGGAGCTGTTTTTT. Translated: CASRSPGLEATGELFF.

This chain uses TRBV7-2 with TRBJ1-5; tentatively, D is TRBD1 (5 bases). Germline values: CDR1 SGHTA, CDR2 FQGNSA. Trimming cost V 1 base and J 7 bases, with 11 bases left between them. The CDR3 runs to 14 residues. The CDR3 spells CASSLEQGIQPQHF. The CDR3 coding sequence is TGTGCCAGCAGCTTAGAGCAGGGAATACAGCCCCAGCATTTT.

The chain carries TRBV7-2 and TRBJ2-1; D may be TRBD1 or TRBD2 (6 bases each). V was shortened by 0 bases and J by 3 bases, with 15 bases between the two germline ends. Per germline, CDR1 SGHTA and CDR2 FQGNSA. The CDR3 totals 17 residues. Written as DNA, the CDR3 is TGTGCCAGCAGCTTAGCATGGCGGGGACAAAACTACAATGAGCAGTTCTTC. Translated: CASSLAWRGQNYNEQFF.

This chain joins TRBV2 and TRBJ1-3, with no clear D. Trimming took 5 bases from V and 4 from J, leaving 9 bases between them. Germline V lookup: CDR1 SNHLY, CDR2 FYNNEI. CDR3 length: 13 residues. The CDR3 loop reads CASSPGIGNTIYF. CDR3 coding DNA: TGTGCCAGCAGTCCGGGGATCGGAAACACCATATATTTT.

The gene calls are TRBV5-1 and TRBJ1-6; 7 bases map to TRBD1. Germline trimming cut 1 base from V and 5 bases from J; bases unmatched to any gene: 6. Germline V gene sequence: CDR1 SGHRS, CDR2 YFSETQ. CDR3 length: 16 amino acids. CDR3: CASSLYRTGHNSPLHF. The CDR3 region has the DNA TGCGCCAGCAGCTTGTACCGGACAGGACATAATTCACCCCTCCACTTT.